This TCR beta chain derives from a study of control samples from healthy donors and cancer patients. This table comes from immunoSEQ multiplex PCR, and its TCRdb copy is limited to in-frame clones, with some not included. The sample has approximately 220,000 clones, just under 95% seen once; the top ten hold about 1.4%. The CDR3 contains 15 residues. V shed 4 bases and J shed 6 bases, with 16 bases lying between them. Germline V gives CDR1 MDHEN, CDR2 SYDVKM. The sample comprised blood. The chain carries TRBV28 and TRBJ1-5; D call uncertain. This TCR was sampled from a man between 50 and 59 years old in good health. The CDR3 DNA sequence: TGTGCCAGCAGTTCCCCCGGTCAAGCGGGTCAGCCCCAGCATTTT. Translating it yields CASSSPGQAGQPQHF.